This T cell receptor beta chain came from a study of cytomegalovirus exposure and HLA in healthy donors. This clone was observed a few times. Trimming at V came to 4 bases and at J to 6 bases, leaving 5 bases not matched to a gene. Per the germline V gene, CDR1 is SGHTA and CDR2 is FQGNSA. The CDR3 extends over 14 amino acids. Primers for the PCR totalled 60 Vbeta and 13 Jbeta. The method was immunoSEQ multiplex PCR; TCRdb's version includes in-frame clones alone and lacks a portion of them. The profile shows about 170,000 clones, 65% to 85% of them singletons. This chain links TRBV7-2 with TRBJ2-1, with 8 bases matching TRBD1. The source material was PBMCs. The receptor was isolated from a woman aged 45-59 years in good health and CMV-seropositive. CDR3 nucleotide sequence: TGTGCCAGCAGCTCAGGGACAGGCCTCAATGAGCAGTTCTTC. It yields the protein CASSSGTGLNEQFF.